The 15 T cell receptor beta chains listed next were all sequenced from one sample in a study of shared clonotypes between healthy human individuals. Assay: immunoSEQ multiplex PCR; the TCRdb copy retains only in-frame clones and omits some. The sample has a few hundred thousand clones; around 87% are singletons. Sequenced: memory CD8+ T cells sorted from blood. Subset denoted: CD45RO+ cells pooled with CCR7-negative TemRA cells. These receptors all stem from a man aged 18 to 30 in good health.

The chain links TRBV29-1 to TRBJ2-7; 10 nucleotides match TRBD1. V lost 3 bases and J lost 3; bases outside the gene matches: 14. This CDR3 spans 17 amino acids. CDR1 and CDR2 from the germline V gene are SQVTM and ANQGSEA. The CDR3, as DNA: TGCAGCGTTGAGGCCGAGGACAGGGGGATGGGTTTCTACGAGCAGTACTTC. It translates to CSVEAEDRGMGFYEQYF.

The chain uses TRBV5-1 and TRBJ2-7, with D tentatively TRBD2 (5 bases). Per the germline V gene, CDR1 is SGHRS and CDR2 is YFSETQ. The CDR3 contains 14 residues. The V gene lost 4 bases and the J gene lost 2 bases, with 13 bases spanning the gap. As DNA, the CDR3 is TGCGCCAGCAGCCTGGAGGCGCCCACCTACGAGCAGTACTTC. Protein product: CASSLEAPTYEQYF.

This clone was recorded a few times. The chain is built from TRBV6-1 and TRBJ2-4, with TRBD2 identical over 8 bases. This CDR3 has 17 amino acids. Looked up from germline, CDR1 is MNHNS and CDR2 is SASEGT. V was pared by 2 bases and J by 1 base, with 7 bases of the junction left unmatched. The CDR3 bases are TGTGCCAGCAGTGAACGGGGGGGAGGTATCGCCAAAAACATTCAGTACTTC. Translated: CASSERGGGIAKNIQYF.

The chain links TRBV5-1 to TRBJ1-6; D is ambiguous. The CDR3 sequence is 16 residues long. Trimming cost V 4 bases and J 4 bases, with 15 bases left between them. Germline CDR1 reads SGHRS; CDR2 reads YFSETQ. The CDR3 DNA reads as TGCGCCAGCAGCCAGGAGGTGTTGGGTTATAATTCACCCCTCCACTTT. Translation gives CASSQEVLGYNSPLHF.

V usage is TRBV6-6 and J usage is TRBJ1-5, with D perhaps matching TRBD1 (5 bases). V lost 6 bases to trimming and J lost 0 bases, with 15 bases between them. Per the germline V gene, CDR1 is MNHNY and CDR2 is SVGAGI (reference sequence). CDR3 length equals 16 residues. The CDR3 protein is CASRDGDGYSNQPQHF. Written as DNA, the CDR3 is TGTGCCAGCAGAGACGGGGACGGCTATAGCAATCAGCCCCAGCATTTT.

The genes are TRBV4-1 and TRBJ2-5, with D perhaps TRBD2 (6 bases). The CDR3 spans 17 residues. Germline-derived CDR1 and CDR2 are MGHRA and YSYEKL. The V and J ends lost 0 bases and 4 bases respectively, with 18 bases between them. CDR3 coding DNA: TGCGCCAGCAGCCAAGAAGGGGCAGGGAGGAGAACAGAGACCCAGTACTTC. Amino acid sequence: CASSQEGAGRRTETQYF.

This sequence joins TRBV6-5 and TRBJ1-1; D remains unclear. The CDR3 is 13 residues long. From germline, CDR1 is MNHEY and CDR2 SVGAGI. Between the trimmed V and J ends, which lost 2 bases and 4 bases, there was a span of 8 bases. CDR3 DNA sequence: TGTGCCAGCAGTTACGGTTTGTTCACTGAAGCTTTCTTT. It codes for CASSYGLFTEAFF.

The genes are TRBV6-5 and TRBJ1-2; D is ambiguous. This CDR3 region has 16 residues. The V gene lost 3 bases and the J gene lost 4 bases, with 18 bases spanning the gap. Germline loops: CDR1 MNHEY, CDR2 SVGAGI. In nucleotides, the CDR3 is TGTGCCAGCAGTTATCGGGCCAGGACCGAGATCTATGGCTACACCTTC. Protein: CASSYRARTEIYGYTF.

J is TRBJ1-1 and V is TRBV28, with TRBD1 identical over 10 bases. CDR3 length: 16 amino acids. With 5 bases clipped from V and 2 bases from J, the junction kept 8 bases outside the gene matches. Germline V CDR1 and CDR2: MDHEN, SYDVKM. The DNA for the CDR3 is TGTGCCAGCAGTCCTGGACAGGGGGTATTCAACACTGAAGCTTTCTTT. It specifies CASSPGQGVFNTEAFF.

The rearrangement links TRBV7-9 to TRBJ1-3; D remains unclear. This CDR3 comprises 14 residues. Germline CDR1 and CDR2: SEHNR and FQNEAQ (reference sequence). The V and J ends lost 4 bases and 2 bases respectively, with 9 bases between them. This CDR3 is CASSSFGTGNTIYF. In DNA, the CDR3 is TGTGCCAGCAGCTCGTTTGGTACTGGAAACACCATATATTTT.

This clone turned up a few times. The chain recombines TRBV4-1 with TRBJ2-7; D possibly corresponds to TRBD1 (6 bases). CDR3 length: 15 residues. The V gene lost 0 bases and the J gene lost 3 bases, with 12 bases spanning the gap. The germline gives CDR1 MGHRA, CDR2 YSYEKL. CDR3 loop: CASSQETGPRYEQYF. CDR3 DNA: TGCGCCAGCAGCCAAGAGACAGGCCCCCGCTACGAGCAGTACTTC.

As for this clone: A junction end diverges from the germline sequence, so it may reflect a read error. The chain uses TRBV6-5 and TRBJ2-2, with no clear D. The CDR3 sequence is 15 residues long. The V gene's germline CDR1 is MNHEY and CDR2 SVGAGI. CDR3 region: CASGYAAPNTGELFF. The CDR3 DNA is TGTGCCAGCGGTTATGCGGCCCCGAACACCGGGGAGCTGTTTTTT.

The chain carries TRBV6-5 and TRBJ1-1; D remains unclear. CDR1 and CDR2 (germline): MNHEY, SVGAGI. The CDR3 totals 15 residues. Trimming left V 0 bases short and J 5 bases short, with 13 bases between. CDR3 loop: CASSYSEYEGTEAFF. The CDR3, as DNA: TGTGCCAGCAGTTACTCGGAATATGAAGGGACTGAAGCTTTCTTT.

The chain combines TRBV6-1 with TRBJ2-7, with TRBD1 matching over 8 bases. V dropped 6 bases and J dropped 1; count of bases not matched to a gene: 2. The CDR3 totals 13 residues. Germline V gene lookup returns CDR1 MNHNS and CDR2 SASEGT. In DNA, the CDR3 is TGTGCCAGCAGCCGGGACAGGTCCTACGAGCAGTACTTC. Protein: CASSRDRSYEQYF.

The gene calls are TRBV7-9 and TRBJ2-3; possibly TRBD1 or TRBD2 for D (5 bases each). CDR1 is SEHNR and CDR2 is FQNEAQ in the germline V gene (reference sequence). The length of the CDR3 is 18 residues. Trimming cost V 3 bases and J 6 bases, with 25 bases left between them. The CDR3 reads CASSFFPRGYRFGDTQYF. In DNA form, the CDR3 reads TGTGCCAGCAGCTTTTTTCCCAGAGGGTACAGGTTCGGGGATACGCAGTATTTT.